These 9 T cell receptor beta chains share one sample of origin, sequenced in a study of shared clonotypes between healthy human individuals. TCRdb keeps only in-frame clones here, not all; method: immunoSEQ multiplex PCR. The sample gives fewer than 650,000 clones, 60% to 85% of which show up once; about an eighth is in the top ten. The sample comprised PBMCs. The receptor set was obtained from a woman in her 40s in good health. Some clones in this sample may be carry-over from other donors' samples.

J is TRBJ2-1 and V is TRBV6-4; tentatively, D is TRBD2 (6 bases). This CDR3 has 15 residues. V lost 2 bases, J lost 4 bases, and 12 bases lay in between. In germline, CDR1 is MRHNA, CDR2 SNTAGT. Here the CDR3 DNA reads TGTGCCAGCAGTGACGGGGTAGCGGCTTACAATGAGCAGTTCTTC. Translation: CASSDGVAAYNEQFF.

V and J are TRBV7-2 and TRBJ2-7, with 8 bases aligning to TRBD2. This CDR3 region has 15 residues. The germline gives CDR1 SGHTA, CDR2 FQGNSA. The J segment lost 5 bases and the V segment lost 4 bases, leaving 10 bases of the junction unmatched. In DNA, the CDR3 is TGTGCCAGCAGCTCCCGCGGGACTAGAATCCACGAGCAGTACTTC. Translated: CASSSRGTRIHEQYF.

The chain employs TRBV15 and TRBJ2-3; 11 bases align to TRBD2. The germline V gene encodes CDR1 LNHNV and CDR2 YYDKDF (reference sequence). The length of the CDR3 is 16 residues. After removal of 0 bases from V and 6 bases from J, the junction contained 5 bases not matched to a gene. The CDR3 nucleotides read TGTGCCACCAGCAGAGATAGCGGGAGGGCCAGGGATACGCAGTATTTT. It specifies CATSRDSGRARDTQYF.

V usage is TRBV2 and J usage is TRBJ1-2; 7 bases line up with TRBD1. The germline V gene has CDR1 SNHLY and CDR2 FYNNEI. V trimming: 4 bases; J trimming: 4 bases; junction bases outside the gene matches: 6. This CDR3 spans 14 amino acids. The CDR3 loop is CASSGQGDFYGYTF. The CDR3 DNA follows: TGTGCCAGCAGTGGACAGGGCGACTTCTATGGCTACACCTTC.

Comment on this clone: Other DNA sequences in this sample translate to the same CDR3. The CDR3 DNA reads as TGTGCCAGCAGCCCCACTAGCGGGAGCTACAATGAGCAGTTCTTC. It translates to CASSPTSGSYNEQFF. The chain combines TRBV7-3 with TRBJ2-1; 11 bases are a match to TRBD2. The CDR3 is 15 residues long. Per the germline V gene, CDR1 is SGHTA and CDR2 is FQGTGA. J lost 3 bases, V lost 5 bases, and 3 bases had no gene match.

The J gene is TRBJ2-1, the V gene TRBV6-6, with TRBD2 identical over 10 bases. J gave up 7 bases and V 6 bases, and 9 bases lay outside the gene matches. CDR1 is MNHNY and CDR2 is SVGAGI in the germline V gene (reference sequence). CDR3 length: 15 residues. This CDR3 reads CASSPTWTSGNEQFF. The CDR3 DNA reads as TGTGCCAGCAGCCCTACCTGGACTAGCGGAAATGAGCAGTTCTTC.

This chain joins TRBV28 and TRBJ2-3; no clear D. The V and J ends lost 2 bases and 6 bases respectively, with 6 bases between them. The germline CDR1 and CDR2 sequences are MDHEN and SYDVKM. The CDR3 has 12 residues. The CDR3 DNA reads as TGTGCCAGCAGTTTAATCTCCGATACGCAGTATTTT. This gives the protein CASSLISDTQYF.

There are a few counts of this clone. The rearrangement joins TRBV27 to TRBJ2-2; TRBD2 matches at 8 bases. The CDR3 runs 15 residues. V gave up 4 bases and J gave up 1 base; unmatched junction bases: 2. Germline-derived CDR1 and CDR2 are MNHEY and SMNVEV (reference sequence). The CDR3 DNA sequence: TGTGCCAGCAGTTCGAGCGGGAGGAACACCGGGGAGCTGTTTTTT. Translated, it gives CASSSSGRNTGELFF.

This clone was seen a single time. The V gene is TRBV7-2, the J gene TRBJ1-3; 11 bases map to TRBD1. Germline trimming cut 5 bases from V and 3 bases from J; bases unmatched to any gene: 9. CDR1 and CDR2 from the germline V gene are SGHTA and FQGNSA. The CDR3 is 17 residues long. The chain's CDR3 is CASSLGQGAVYGNTIYF. The CDR3 DNA follows: TGTGCCAGCAGCCTCGGACAGGGGGCAGTGTATGGAAACACCATATATTTT.